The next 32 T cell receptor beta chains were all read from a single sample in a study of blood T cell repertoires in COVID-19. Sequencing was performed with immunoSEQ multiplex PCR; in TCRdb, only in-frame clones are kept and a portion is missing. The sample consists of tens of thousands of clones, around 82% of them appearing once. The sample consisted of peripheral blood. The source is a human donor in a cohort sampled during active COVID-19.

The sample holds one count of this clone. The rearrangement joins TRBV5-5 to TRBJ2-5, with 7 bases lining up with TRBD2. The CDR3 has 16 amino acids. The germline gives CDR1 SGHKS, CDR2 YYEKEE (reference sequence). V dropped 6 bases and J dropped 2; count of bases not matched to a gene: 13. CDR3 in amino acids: CASTRLVASGQETQYF. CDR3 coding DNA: TGTGCCAGCACCCGGCTTGTGGCTAGCGGTCAAGAGACCCAGTACTTC.

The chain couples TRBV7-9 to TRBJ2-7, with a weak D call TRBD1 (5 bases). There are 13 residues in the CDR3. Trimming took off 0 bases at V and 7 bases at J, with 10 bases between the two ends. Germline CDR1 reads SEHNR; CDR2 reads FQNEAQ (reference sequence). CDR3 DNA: TGTGCCAGCAGCTTAGCGCAGGGTTTGGAGCAGTACTTC. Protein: CASSLAQGLEQYF.

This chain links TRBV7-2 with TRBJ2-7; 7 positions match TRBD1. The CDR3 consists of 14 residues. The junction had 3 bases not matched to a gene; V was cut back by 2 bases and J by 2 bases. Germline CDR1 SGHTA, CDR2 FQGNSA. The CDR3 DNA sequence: TGTGCCAGCAGCTTACCAGGGGGACCCTACGAGCAGTACTTC. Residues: CASSLPGGPYEQYF.

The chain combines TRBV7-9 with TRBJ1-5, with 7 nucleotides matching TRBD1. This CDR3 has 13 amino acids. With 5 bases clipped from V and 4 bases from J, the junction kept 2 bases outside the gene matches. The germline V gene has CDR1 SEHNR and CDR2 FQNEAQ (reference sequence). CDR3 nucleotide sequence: TGTGCCAGCAGCAGGGGGCAAAATCAGCCCCAGCATTTT. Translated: CASSRGQNQPQHF.

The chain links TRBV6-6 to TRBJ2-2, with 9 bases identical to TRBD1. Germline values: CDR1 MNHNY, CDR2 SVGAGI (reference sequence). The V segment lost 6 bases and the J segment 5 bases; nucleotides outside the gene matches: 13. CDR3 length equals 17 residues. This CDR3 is CASSRSRLGQGTGELFF. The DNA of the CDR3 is TGTGCCAGCAGCCGATCTCGTTTGGGACAGGGAACCGGGGAGCTGTTTTTT.

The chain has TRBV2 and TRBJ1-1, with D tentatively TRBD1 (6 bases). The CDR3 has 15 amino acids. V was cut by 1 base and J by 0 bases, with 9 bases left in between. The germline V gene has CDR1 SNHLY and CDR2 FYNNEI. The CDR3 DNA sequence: TGTGCCAGCAGTGAAGAGAGGACAGTGAACACTGAAGCTTTCTTT. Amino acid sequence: CASSEERTVNTEAFF. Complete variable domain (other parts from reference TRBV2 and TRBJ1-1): EPEVTQTPSHQVTQMGQEVILRCVPISNHLYFYWYRQILGQKVEFLVSFYNNEISEKSEIFDDQFSVERPDGSNFTLKIRSTKLEDSAMYFCASSEERTVNTEAFFGQGTRLTVV.

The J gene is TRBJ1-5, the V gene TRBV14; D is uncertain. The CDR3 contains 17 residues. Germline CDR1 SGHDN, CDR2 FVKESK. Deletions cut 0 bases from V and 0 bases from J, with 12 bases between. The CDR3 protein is CASSQDLRTYSNQPQHF. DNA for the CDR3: TGTGCCAGCAGCCAAGATCTGAGGACTTATAGCAATCAGCCCCAGCATTTT.

The DNA of the CDR3 is TGTGCCATCCCCAGGTGTCCCTACGAGCAGTACTTC. Its translation is CAIPRCPYEQYF. The rearrangement uses TRBV19 and TRBJ2-7, with D uncertain. V gave up 10 bases and J gave up 2 bases, with 12 bases separating them. CDR1 is LNHDA, CDR2 SQIVND, per germline (reference sequence). The length of the CDR3 is 12 residues.

DNA for the CDR3: TGTGCCAGCAGCTTGGCGGACAGATCCTACGAGCAGTACTTC. Translating gives CASSLADRSYEQYF. The genes are TRBV5-6 and TRBJ2-7, with D possibly being TRBD1 (6 bases). Trimming took 0 bases from V and 1 from J, leaving 8 bases between them. Looked up from germline, CDR1 is SGHDT and CDR2 is YYEEEE. CDR3 length: 14 amino acids. The whole variable domain, remainder taken from reference TRBV5-6 and TRBJ2-7, is DAGVTQSPTHLIKTRGQQVTLRCSPKSGHDTVSWYQQALGQGPQFIFQYYEEEERQRGNFPDRFSGHQFPNYSSELNVNALLLGDSALYLCASSLADRSYEQYFGPGTRLTVT.

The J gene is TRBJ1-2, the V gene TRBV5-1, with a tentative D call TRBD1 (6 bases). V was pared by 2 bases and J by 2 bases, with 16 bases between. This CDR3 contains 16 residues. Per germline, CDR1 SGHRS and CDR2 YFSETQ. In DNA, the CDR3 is TGCGCCAGCAGCTTAGCTACGGGACACTTAAACTATGGCTACACCTTC. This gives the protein CASSLATGHLNYGYTF.

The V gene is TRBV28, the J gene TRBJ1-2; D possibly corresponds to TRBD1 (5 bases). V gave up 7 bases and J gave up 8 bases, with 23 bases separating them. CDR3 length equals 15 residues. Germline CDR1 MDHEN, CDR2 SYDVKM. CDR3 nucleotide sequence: TGTGCCAGCAATTCCCTCGACAGCCCCCGAGGCGGCTACACCTTC. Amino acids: CASNSLDSPRGGYTF.

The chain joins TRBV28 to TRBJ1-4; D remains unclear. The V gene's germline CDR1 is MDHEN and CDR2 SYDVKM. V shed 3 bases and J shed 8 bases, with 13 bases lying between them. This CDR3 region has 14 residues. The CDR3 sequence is CASSLRANREKLFF. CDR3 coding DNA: TGTGCCAGCAGTTTGCGGGCGAATCGCGAAAAACTGTTTTTT.

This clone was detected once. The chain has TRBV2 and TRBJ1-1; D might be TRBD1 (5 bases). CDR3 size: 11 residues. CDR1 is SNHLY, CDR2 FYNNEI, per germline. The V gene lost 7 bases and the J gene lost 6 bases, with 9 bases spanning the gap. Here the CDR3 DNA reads TGTGCCAGCACGACGGGGGCTGAAGCTTTCTTT. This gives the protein CASTTGAEAFF.

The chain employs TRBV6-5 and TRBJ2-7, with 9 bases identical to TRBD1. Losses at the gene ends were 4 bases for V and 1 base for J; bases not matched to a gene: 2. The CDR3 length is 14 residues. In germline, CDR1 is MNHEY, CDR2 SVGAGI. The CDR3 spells CASSSGTGSYEQYF. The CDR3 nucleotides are TGTGCCAGCAGTTCCGGGACAGGGTCCTACGAGCAGTACTTC.

As DNA, the CDR3 is TGTGCCAGCAGCTTAACAGGGCCCGAGCAGTACTTC. Its protein is CASSLTGPEQYF. The J gene is TRBJ2-7, the V gene TRBV7-9, with a tentative D call TRBD1 (6 bases). This CDR3 region has 12 residues. CDR1 SEHNR and CDR2 FQNEAQ come from the germline V gene (reference sequence). The V gene lost 2 bases and the J gene lost 6 bases, with 8 bases spanning the gap.

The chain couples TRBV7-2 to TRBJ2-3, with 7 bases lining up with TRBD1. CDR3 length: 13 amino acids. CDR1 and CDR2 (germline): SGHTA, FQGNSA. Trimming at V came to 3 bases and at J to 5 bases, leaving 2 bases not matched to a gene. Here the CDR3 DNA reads TGTGCCAGCAGCTTGCAGGGGGAAGATACGCAGTATTTT. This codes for CASSLQGEDTQYF.

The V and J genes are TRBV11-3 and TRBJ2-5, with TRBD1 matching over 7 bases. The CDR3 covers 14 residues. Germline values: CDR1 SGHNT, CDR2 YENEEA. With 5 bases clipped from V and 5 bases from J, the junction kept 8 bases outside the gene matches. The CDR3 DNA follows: TGTGCCAGCAGCCTCGGGACAGAGAGGGAGACCCAGTACTTC. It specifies CASSLGTERETQYF.

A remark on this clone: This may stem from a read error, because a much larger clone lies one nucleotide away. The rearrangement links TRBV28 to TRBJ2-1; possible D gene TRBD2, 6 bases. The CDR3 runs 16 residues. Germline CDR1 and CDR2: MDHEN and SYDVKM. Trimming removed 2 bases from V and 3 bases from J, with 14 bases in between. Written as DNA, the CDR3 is TGTGCCAGCAGTTTAGGAGGGACGAGCTTCTACAATGAGCAGTTCTTC. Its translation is CASSLGGTSFYNEQFF.

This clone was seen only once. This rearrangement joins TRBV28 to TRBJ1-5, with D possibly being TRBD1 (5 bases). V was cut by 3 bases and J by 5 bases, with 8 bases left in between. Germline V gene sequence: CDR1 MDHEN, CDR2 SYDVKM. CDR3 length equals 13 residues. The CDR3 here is CASSFRGDQPQHF. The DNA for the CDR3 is TGTGCCAGCAGTTTCCGGGGGGATCAGCCCCAGCATTTT.

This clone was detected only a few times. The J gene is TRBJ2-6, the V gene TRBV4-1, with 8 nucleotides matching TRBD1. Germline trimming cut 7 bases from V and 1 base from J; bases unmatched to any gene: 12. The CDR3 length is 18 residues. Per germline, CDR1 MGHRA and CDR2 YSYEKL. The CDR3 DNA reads TGCGCCAGCACCCATACTATAGACAGGGGTTCTGGGGCCAACGTCCTGACTTTC. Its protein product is CASTHTIDRGSGANVLTF.

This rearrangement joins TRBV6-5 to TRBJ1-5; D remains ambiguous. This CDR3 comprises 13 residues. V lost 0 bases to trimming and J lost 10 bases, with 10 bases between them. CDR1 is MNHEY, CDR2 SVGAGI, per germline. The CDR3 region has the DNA TGTGCCAGCAGTTACTCGATGGCCACCCCCCAGCATTTT. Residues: CASSYSMATPQHF.

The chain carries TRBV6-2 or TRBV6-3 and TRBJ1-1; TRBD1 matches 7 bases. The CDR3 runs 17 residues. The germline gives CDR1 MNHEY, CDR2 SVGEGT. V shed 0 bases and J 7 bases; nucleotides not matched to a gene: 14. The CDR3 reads CASSYSDRRIQTLEAFF. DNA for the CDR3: TGTGCCAGCAGTTACTCGGACAGGAGGATCCAGACACTTGAAGCTTTCTTT.

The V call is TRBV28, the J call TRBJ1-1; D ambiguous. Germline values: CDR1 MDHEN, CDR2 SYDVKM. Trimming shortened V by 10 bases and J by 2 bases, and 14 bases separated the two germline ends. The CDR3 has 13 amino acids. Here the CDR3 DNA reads TGTGCCACCAGGTGGAGACGAAACACTGAAGCTTTCTTT. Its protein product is CATRWRRNTEAFF.

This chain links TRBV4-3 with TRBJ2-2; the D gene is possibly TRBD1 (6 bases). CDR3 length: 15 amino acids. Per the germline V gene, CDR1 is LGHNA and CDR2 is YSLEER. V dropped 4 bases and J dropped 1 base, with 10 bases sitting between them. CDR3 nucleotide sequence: TGCGCCAGCAGCCCAATGACAGGGAACACCGGGGAGCTGTTTTTT. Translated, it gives CASSPMTGNTGELFF.

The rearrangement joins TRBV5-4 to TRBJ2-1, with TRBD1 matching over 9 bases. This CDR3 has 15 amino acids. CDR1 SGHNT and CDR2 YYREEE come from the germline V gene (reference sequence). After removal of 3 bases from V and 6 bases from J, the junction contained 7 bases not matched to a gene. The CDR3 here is CASSSTGGRSNEQFF. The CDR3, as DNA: TGTGCCAGCAGCTCGACAGGGGGAAGAAGCAATGAGCAGTTCTTC.

For the CDR3, the DNA is TGTGCCAGCAGCTTACACGACAGGGGGCAGGTATTGGACGAGCAGTACTTC. Encoded protein: CASSLHDRGQVLDEQYF. This sequence joins TRBV7-6 and TRBJ2-7, with 10 bases identical to TRBD1. Unmatched junction bases numbered 12, after V lost 2 bases and J lost 5 bases. CDR3 length: 17 amino acids. The V gene's germline CDR1 is SGHVS and CDR2 FNYEAQ.

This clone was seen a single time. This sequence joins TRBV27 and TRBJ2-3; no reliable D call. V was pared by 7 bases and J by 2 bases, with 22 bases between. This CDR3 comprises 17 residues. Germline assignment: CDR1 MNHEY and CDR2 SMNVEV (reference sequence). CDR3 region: CASTLSLSVANTDTQYF. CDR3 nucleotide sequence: TGTGCCAGCACCCTTTCTTTATCCGTTGCTAACACAGATACGCAGTATTTT.

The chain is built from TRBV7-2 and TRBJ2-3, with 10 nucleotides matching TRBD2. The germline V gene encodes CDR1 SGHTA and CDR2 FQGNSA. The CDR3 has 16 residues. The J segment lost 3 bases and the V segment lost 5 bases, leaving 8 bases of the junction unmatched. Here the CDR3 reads CASSPLAGARTDTQYF. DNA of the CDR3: TGTGCCAGCAGCCCTCTAGCGGGGGCCCGGACAGATACGCAGTATTTT.

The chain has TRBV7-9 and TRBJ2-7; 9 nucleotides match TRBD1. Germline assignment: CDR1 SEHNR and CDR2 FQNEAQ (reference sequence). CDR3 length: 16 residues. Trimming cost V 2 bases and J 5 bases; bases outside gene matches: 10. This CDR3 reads CASSLQDRGTGDEQYF. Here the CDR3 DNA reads TGTGCCAGCAGCTTACAAGACAGGGGGACGGGCGACGAGCAGTACTTC.

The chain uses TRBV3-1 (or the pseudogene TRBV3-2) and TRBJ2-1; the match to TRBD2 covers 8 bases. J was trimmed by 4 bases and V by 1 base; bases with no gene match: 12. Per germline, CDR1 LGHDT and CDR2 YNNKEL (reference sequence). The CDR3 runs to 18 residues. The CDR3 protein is CASSQVTTGGYLYNEQFF. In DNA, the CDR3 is TGTGCCAGCAGCCAAGTCACTACGGGGGGGTATCTGTACAATGAGCAGTTCTTC.

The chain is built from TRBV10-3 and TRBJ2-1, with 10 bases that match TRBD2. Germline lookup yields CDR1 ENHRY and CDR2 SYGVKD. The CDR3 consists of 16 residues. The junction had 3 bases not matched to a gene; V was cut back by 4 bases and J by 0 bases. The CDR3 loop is CAISAGTSDSYNEQFF. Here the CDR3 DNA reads TGTGCCATCAGTGCTGGGACTAGCGACTCCTACAATGAGCAGTTCTTC.

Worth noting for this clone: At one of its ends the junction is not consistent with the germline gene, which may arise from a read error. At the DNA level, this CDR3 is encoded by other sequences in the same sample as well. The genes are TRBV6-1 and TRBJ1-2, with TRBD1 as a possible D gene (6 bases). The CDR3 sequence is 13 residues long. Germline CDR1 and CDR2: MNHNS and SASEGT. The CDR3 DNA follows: TGTGCTAGCAGTGATTTTACAGGGAAAGGCTACACCTTC. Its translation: CASSDFTGKGYTF.